This T cell receptor (beta chain) was obtained from a study of blood T cell repertoires in COVID-19. For the study at large: Samples came from the United States, Italy and Spain, spanning acute and convalescent COVID-19. Sources were T cells, B-cell-depleted T cells, or PBMCs; the material itself was cDNA or gDNA.

Original handling: Amplification of reference gene primers provided the estimated nucleated cell counts. Clones were read by immunoSEQ multiplex PCR, and TCRdb kept only the in-frame ones, dropping some. For V, J and clone size, that table is used; D and trimming come from the DNA. The profile shows about 240,000 clones, roughly 80% of them singletons. V was cut by 1 base and J by 0 bases, with 6 bases left in between. This CDR3 contains 14 residues. Looked up from germline, CDR1 is KGHSH and CDR2 is LQKENI. Source material: peripheral blood. The sequence derives from a woman aged 55-75 years with active or convalescent COVID-19. The chain has TRBV18 and TRBJ1-2; maybe TRBD1 (5 bases). Written as DNA, the CDR3 is TGTGCCAGCTCACCACAGGGGTCTAACTATGGCTACACCTTC. This gives the protein CASSPQGSNYGYTF.